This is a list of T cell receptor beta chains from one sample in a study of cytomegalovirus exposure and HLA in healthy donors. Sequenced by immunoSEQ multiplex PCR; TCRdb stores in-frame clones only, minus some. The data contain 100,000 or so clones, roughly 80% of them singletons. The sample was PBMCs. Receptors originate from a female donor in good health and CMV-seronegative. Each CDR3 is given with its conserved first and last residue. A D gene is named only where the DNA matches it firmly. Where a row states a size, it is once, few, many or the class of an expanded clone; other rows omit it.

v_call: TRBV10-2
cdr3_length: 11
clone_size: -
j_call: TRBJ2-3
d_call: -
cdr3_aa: CASQETDTQYF
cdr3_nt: TGCGCCAGCCAAGAGACAGATACGCAGTATTTT

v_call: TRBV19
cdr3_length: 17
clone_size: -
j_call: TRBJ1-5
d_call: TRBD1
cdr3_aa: CASFPTGTAYSNQPQHF
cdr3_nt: TGTGCCAGCTTCCCCACCGGGACAGCATATAGCAATCAGCCCCAGCATTTT

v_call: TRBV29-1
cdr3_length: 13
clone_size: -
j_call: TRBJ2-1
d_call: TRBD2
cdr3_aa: CSVSGGTYNEQFF
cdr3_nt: TGCAGCGTTAGCGGGGGTACCTACAATGAGCAGTTCTTC

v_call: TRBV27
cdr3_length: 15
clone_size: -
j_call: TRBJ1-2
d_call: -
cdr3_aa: CASSPRRSGNYGYTF
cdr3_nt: TGTGCCAGCAGCCCCCGGCGGTCAGGGAACTATGGCTACACCTTC

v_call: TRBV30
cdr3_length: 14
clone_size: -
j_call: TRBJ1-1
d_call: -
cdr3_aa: CAYGTGRRNTEAFF
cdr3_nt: TGTGCCTATGGGACTGGACGTCGAAACACTGAAGCTTTCTTT

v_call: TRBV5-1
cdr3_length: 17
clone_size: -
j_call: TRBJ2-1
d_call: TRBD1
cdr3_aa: CASSFSGTGSSYNEQFF
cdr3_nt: TGCGCCAGCAGCTTTTCCGGGACAGGGAGCTCCTACAATGAGCAGTTCTTC

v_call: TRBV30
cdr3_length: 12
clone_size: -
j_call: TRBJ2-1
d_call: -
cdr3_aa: CAWGDRYNEQFF
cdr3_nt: TGTGCCTGGGGTGACAGGTACAATGAGCAGTTCTTC

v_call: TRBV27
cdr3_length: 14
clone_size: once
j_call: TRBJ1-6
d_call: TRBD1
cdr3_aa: CASRGQGFASPLHF
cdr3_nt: TGTGCCAGCAGGGGACAGGGTTTTGCTTCACCCCTCCACTTT

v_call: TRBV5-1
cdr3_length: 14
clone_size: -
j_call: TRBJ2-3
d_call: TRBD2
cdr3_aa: CASSWTSSTDTQYF
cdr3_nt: TGCGCCAGCAGCTGGACTAGTAGCACAGATACGCAGTATTTT

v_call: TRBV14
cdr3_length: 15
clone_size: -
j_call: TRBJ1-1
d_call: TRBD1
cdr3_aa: CASSPIDRENTEAFF
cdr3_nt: TGTGCCAGCAGCCCCATCGACAGGGAGAACACTGAAGCTTTCTTT

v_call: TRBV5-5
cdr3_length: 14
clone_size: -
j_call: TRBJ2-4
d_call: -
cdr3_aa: CASSLASTENIQYF
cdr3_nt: TGTGCCAGCAGCTTGGCCTCTACGGAAAACATTCAGTACTTC

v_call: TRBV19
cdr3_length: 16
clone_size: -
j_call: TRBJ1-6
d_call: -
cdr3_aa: CASSPSLGGYSSPLHF
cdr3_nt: TGTGCCAGTAGTCCCTCATTGGGGGGATATAGTTCACCCCTCCACTTT

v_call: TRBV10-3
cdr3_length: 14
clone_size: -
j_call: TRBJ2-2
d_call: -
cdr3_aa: CAIPFEGNTGELFF
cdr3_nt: TGTGCCATACCTTTCGAGGGTAACACCGGGGAGCTGTTTTTT

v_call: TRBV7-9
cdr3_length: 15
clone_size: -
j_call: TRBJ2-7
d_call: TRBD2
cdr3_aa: CASSDSGGPGYEQYF
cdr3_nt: TGTGCCAGCAGCGATAGCGGGGGGCCTGGCTACGAGCAGTACTTC

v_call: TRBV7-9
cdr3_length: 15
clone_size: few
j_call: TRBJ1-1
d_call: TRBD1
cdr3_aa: CASSLQTGPNTEAFF
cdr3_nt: TGTGCCAGCAGCTTGCAGACAGGGCCGAACACTGAAGCTTTCTTT